The present entry profiles one T cell receptor beta chain with its context. Running of the v3.0 immunoSEQ assay took place at survey level. Repertoires were generated with immunoSEQ multiplex PCR, while TCRdb's copy carries only in-frame clones and drops some. Of around 12,000 clones listed, 88% are singletons. The V segment lost 4 bases and the J segment 11 bases; nucleotides outside the gene matches: 10. Per germline, CDR1 SGHKS and CDR2 YYEKEE (reference sequence). The CDR3 runs to 13 residues. The data originate from a study of long-term antiretroviral therapy in people with HIV. Source: unsorted PBMCs, taken 2.1 years after starting antiretroviral therapy. The sequence came from a woman aged 40-49 years with HIV. The rearrangement uses TRBV5-5 and TRBJ1-1, with 8 positions matching TRBD1. The CDR3 DNA reads as TGTGCCAGCAGCGGCGGACAGGGTTCGAGTGCTTTCTTT. Translation: CASSGGQGSSAFF.